Listed below are T cell receptor beta chains from one sample, sequenced in a study of blood T cell repertoires in COVID-19. Assay used: immunoSEQ multiplex PCR; TCRdb lists only in-frame clones, some missing. The table lists 330,000 or so clones, 87% of them singletons. Sequences were obtained from peripheral blood. The source of these receptors is a man between 25 and 39 years old with COVID-19, enrolled during active disease. The CDR3 runs from the conserved cysteine through the conserved F or W. The D gene is left open where the match is weak. The size entry is marked missing in some rows and otherwise reads once, few, many or a size class.

>TRBD2|.|TRBV5-1|TRBJ2-1
CASSLPGLAGVSEQFF
TGCGCCAGCAGTTTACCGGGACTAGCGGGAGTAAGTGAGCAGTTCTTC
>TRBD1|.|TRBV19|TRBJ1-4
CASSGQDATNEKLFF
TGTGCCAGTTCCGGACAGGATGCAACTAATGAAAAACTGTTTTTT
>.|.|TRBV19|TRBJ1-2
CASSIDRYYGYTF
TGTGCCAGTAGTATAGACAGGTACTATGGCTACACCTTC
>TRBD1|.|TRBV4-2|TRBJ2-7
CASSQRDRGFYEQYF
TGTGCCAGCAGCCAACGGGACAGGGGGTTCTACGAGCAGTACTTC
>.|.|TRBV18|TRBJ2-5
CASSRRDGGETQYF
TGTGCCAGCTCTCGCCGAGACGGAGGGGAGACCCAGTACTTC
>.|.|TRBV4-2|TRBJ1-2
CASSQDRRQAYGYTF
TGTGCCAGCAGCCAAGATAGGAGACAGGCCTATGGCTACACCTTC
>TRBD1|.|TRBV5-6|TRBJ2-1
CASSSGQVPNEQFF
TGTGCCAGCAGCTCGGGACAGGTGCCCAATGAGCAGTTCTTC
>.|many|TRBV19|TRBJ2-2
CASTPRAGELFF
TGTGCCAGTACCCCCCGGGCCGGGGAGCTGTTTTTT
>TRBD1|.|TRBV5-1|TRBJ1-4
CASSLGRGLETNEKLFF
TGCGCCAGCAGCTTGGGAAGGGGGCTCGAAACTAATGAAAAACTGTTTTTT
>TRBD2|.|TRBV13|TRBJ2-3
CASSSETREGRNTQYF
TGTGCCAGCAGCTCCGAGACTAGGGAGGGGAGGAATACGCAGTATTTT
>.|.|TRBV4-3|TRBJ2-2
CASSQDYGTSNTGELFF
TGCGCCAGCAGCCAAGATTACGGAACTAGTAACACCGGGGAGCTGTTTTTT
>.|.|TRBV6-5|TRBJ2-7
CASSYSIRVEQYF
TGTGCCAGCAGTTACTCTATCAGGGTGGAGCAGTACTTC
>TRBD1|.|TRBV9|TRBJ2-5
CASSALDRVQETQYF
TGTGCCAGCAGCGCCTTGGACAGGGTCCAAGAGACCCAGTACTTC
>.|.|TRBV5-1|TRBJ1-4
CASSLGGLVNEKLFF
TGCGCCAGCAGCTTGGGAGGACTTGTGAATGAAAAACTGTTTTTT
>TRBD1|.|TRBV7-6|TRBJ2-6
CASGTGGSGANVLTF
TGTGCCAGCGGGACAGGGGGCTCTGGGGCCAACGTCCTGACTTTC
>TRBD1|.|TRBV30|TRBJ1-2
CAWSVVADRGSF
TGTGCCTGGAGTGTAGTGGCCGACAGGGGGTCCTTC
>.|.|TRBV3-1/TRBV3-2|TRBJ1-1
CASSLDSYTEAFF
TGTGCCAGCAGCCTGGACAGCTACACTGAAGCTTTCTTT
>.|.|TRBV7-6|TRBJ2-7
CASSLEGAYEQYF
TGTGCCAGCAGCTTAGAGGGGGCCTACGAGCAGTACTTC
>.|once|TRBV7-8|TRBJ1-6
CASSALSGSSPLHF
TGTGCCAGCAGCGCCTTAAGCGGGAGTTCACCCCTCCACTTT
>TRBD2|.|TRBV19|TRBJ2-7
CASSSTGTSGTYEQYF
TGTGCCAGTAGTAGCACCGGGACTAGCGGGACCTACGAGCAGTACTTC
>.|.|TRBV7-2|TRBJ1-1
CASSLQVTNTEAFF
TGTGCCAGCAGCTTACAGGTGACGAACACTGAAGCTTTCTTT
>.|once|TRBV7-9|TRBJ2-3
CASSLELGASTDTQYF
TGTGCCAGCAGCTTAGAATTAGGGGCCAGCACAGATACGCAGTATTTT
>TRBD1|.|TRBV7-3|TRBJ1-6
CASSSDRGQSGNSPLHF
TGTGCCAGCAGCTCCGACAGGGGGCAAAGTGGTAATTCACCCCTCCACTTT
>.|.|TRBV5-5|TRBJ1-1
CASSLEWPTEAFF
TGTGCCAGCAGCTTGGAGTGGCCCACTGAAGCTTTCTTT
>TRBD1|.|TRBV9|TRBJ1-1
CASSKTGTKGTEAFF
TGTGCCAGCAGTAAGACAGGGACCAAGGGCACTGAAGCTTTCTTT
>TRBD1|.|TRBV5-1|TRBJ2-2
CASTVSGTANTGELFF
TGCGCCAGCACGGTATCAGGGACAGCAAACACCGGGGAGCTGTTTTTT
>TRBD2|.|TRBV6-5|TRBJ2-1
CASSYLAGGPGSEQFF
TGTGCCAGCAGTTACCTAGCGGGAGGGCCAGGAAGTGAGCAGTTCTTC
>TRBD1|.|TRBV24-1|TRBJ2-3
CATSAQTGGKVDTQYF
TGTGCCACCAGTGCGCAGACAGGGGGGAAAGTTGATACGCAGTATTTT
>.|.|TRBV7-2|TRBJ1-1
CASTYLQGLTEAFF
TGTGCCAGCACCTACCTTCAGGGTCTCACTGAAGCTTTCTTT
>.|.|TRBV2|TRBJ1-5
CASKGLARVNQPQHF
TGTGCCAGCAAGGGCCTCGCCAGGGTTAATCAGCCCCAGCATTTT
>TRBD1|once|TRBV28|TRBJ2-7
CASSQGQGRGEQYF
TGTGCCAGCAGTCAGGGACAGGGTAGGGGTGAGCAGTACTTC
>.|.|TRBV5-1|TRBJ2-1
CASSLGVAGNNEQFF
TGCGCCAGCAGCTTGGGAGTAGCAGGGAACAATGAGCAGTTCTTC
>TRBD1|.|TRBV6-4|TRBJ1-2
CASSRTGGADGYTF
TGTGCCAGCAGTCGGACAGGGGGCGCGGATGGCTACACCTTC